This T cell receptor beta chain emerged from a study of PD-1 blockade in classical Hodgkin lymphoma (TCRdb year 2020). Turning to the overall study: Nivolumab dosing was 3 mg/kg intravenously every 2 weeks, continuing until either disease progression or unacceptable toxicity. To define a peripheral blood immune signature of response to PD-1 blockade in classical Hodgkin lymphoma, the study combined TCR beta sequencing with CyTOF.

Remarks on this clone: The antigen it recognizes is unknown. No quality values exist for individual bases; no much larger clone is one base distant.

In the paper's terms, the time point label means: cycle 1 day 1 (C1D1), immediately before nivolumab initiation. All trial patients had relapsed after autologous stem cell transplantation, with cohorts A, B and C differing in prior brentuximab vedotin exposure. The trial cohort included 55 to 65 patients with relapsed/refractory classical Hodgkin lymphoma, and each patient had a best overall response of complete response, partial response or progressive disease. In the multi-cohort phase II CheckMate 205 trial, trial patients received single-agent nivolumab. Best overall response was determined by an independent review committee according to the 2007 International Working Group response criteria. PBMCs from the trial were collected at three points: immediately before nivolumab initiation (C1D1), and during therapy at cycle 2 day 1 and cycle 4 day 1. Peripheral blood was collected in 8 mL Vacutainer Cell Preparation Tubes, from which PBMCs were isolated by centrifugation and then cryopreserved.

V loses 4 bases of germline sequence and J loses 1 base, and the interval between the two ends is 1 base. Inclusive of the bounding cysteine and phenylalanine, the CDR3 is 11 residues long. Only the CDR3 portion is preserved as DNA: 33 bases, with reading frame beginning at the first base. Based on the germline V gene, the CDR1 and CDR2 sequences are SNHLY and FYNNEI. Findings and caveats that apply to the study as a whole: CD4+ but not CD8+ TCR diversity rose significantly by C4D1 (p=0.0027 vs p=0.16), most apparent in complete responders (p=0.02). Trial patients with a complete response had baseline diversity similar to that of newly diagnosed patients, while partial responders and progressors had significantly lower diversity. Lower diversity was seen in patients whose nivolumab began less than 1 year after ASCT, and these patients were left out of later analyses so that immune reconstitution would not confound the results. Baseline TCR diversity was reported to be lower in newly diagnosed patients than in healthy donors and to be lower still in relapsed/refractory patients. The study covered only a single clinical trial cohort, and the causes of the repertoire differences, possibly disease activity or prior therapy, were still not defined.

Genomic DNA was isolated using the Qiagen DNeasy kit from unsorted PBMCs as well as from negatively selected CD4+ and CD8+ fractions. TCR beta CDR3 regions were amplified by immunoSEQ multiplex PCR using primers annealing to V and J segments. A synthetic immune receptor repertoire was used to minimize amplification bias, and any remaining bias was removed computationally after sequencing. Regarding the original processing steps: Repertoire diversity was quantified as the Shannon entropy index using custom Python scripts. The unsorted, CD4+ and CD8+ repertoires were each analyzed separately, with the exception of combined analyses, where CD4+ and CD8+ sequences were merged in silico. Clonal expansion was defined as at least a 2-fold frequency increase after treatment relative to C1D1, with a pseudocount of 0.5 for undetected baseline clones. Clones with 0 or 1 copy at C1D1 were defined as singleton clones, while clones with 2 or more copies were defined as non-singleton clones. Clones expanded in unsorted samples were annotated as CD4+, CD8+ or unknown by matching protein sequences in sorted samples from the same patient. Wilcoxon tests on paired samples were used to test diversity changes from C1D1 to C4D1. The table was pulled from immuneACCESS by TCRdb, which kept in-frame rearrangements only. Such tables lose some clones; where checked, under half of the loss comes from unresolved V genes, and the rest has no known cause. V and J calls and clone size are as listed in that table; D and trimming were resolved from the DNA. This sample has about 13,000 clones in its table, and about 80% of those were observed once. Nearly 25% of the sample rests with the top ten.

The rearrangement joined TRBV2 to TRBJ2-5, with the D gene uncertain. Here the sequenced sample was peripheral blood mononuclear cells (PBMCs), taken at baseline. The source is a human donor with classical Hodgkin lymphoma. In nucleotide form, the sequence is TGTGCCAGCAGTGCCCAAGAGACCCAGTACTTC. This translates into CASSAQETQYF.